One T cell receptor (beta chain) is described in this entry. This record belongs to a study of shared clonotypes between healthy human individuals. The method was immunoSEQ multiplex PCR; TCRdb's version includes in-frame clones alone and lacks a portion of them. The sample includes some 580,000 clones, almost 97% of them seen just once. The sequence came from a woman aged 30 to 39 in good health. Sequencing was done on a sample of naive CD4+ T cells sorted from blood. The subset was: CD45RA+ positively selected.

The DNA of the CDR3 is TGCAGTGCTAGACACGATGGCTACACCTTC. Its protein product is CSARHDGYTF. This chain uses TRBV20-1 with TRBJ1-2; D is undetermined. The germline V gene encodes CDR1 DFQATT and CDR2 SNEGSKA (reference sequence). The germline V and J ends were trimmed by 2 bases and 6 bases, with 4 bases remaining between them. This CDR3 is 10 amino acids long.